These T cell receptor beta chains were read from a single sample in a study of T-cell memory formation after mild COVID-19. TCRdb re-called the 5' RACE reads with MiXCR, one entry per CDR3 protein. The table includes 430,000 or so distinct CDR3 sequences, approximately 25% detected once. Sequencing input: PBMCs or a T cell subset sorted from them (not recorded which). The origin of the receptors is an adult woman who had mild COVID-19 (a few samples of this study predate the infection). Cell type and time point are not known. Both conserved end residues are part of each CDR3. The order of the fields is D gene, clone size, J gene, V gene, CDR3 protein, CDR3 DNA. The D gene is left open where the match is weak. Not every row has a clone size; where given, it reads once, few, many or a size class.

>-|few|TRBJ2-5|TRBV4-2
CASSQIGEQETQYF
TGTGCCAGCAGCCAAATTGGCGAACAAGAGACCCAGTACTTC
>-|-|TRBJ1-4|TRBV20-1
CSAMVWQGNEKLFF
TGCAGTGCTATGGTGTGGCAGGGTAATGAAAAACTGTTTTTT
>-|-|TRBJ2-7|TRBV6-4
CASTPANEQYF
TGTGCCAGCACGCCGGCCAACGAGCAGTACTTC
>TRBD1|-|TRBJ2-7|TRBV5-5
CASRTGAWEQYF
TGTGCCAGCAGGACAGGGGCATGGGAGCAGTACTTC
>TRBD1|few|TRBJ1-2|TRBV5-6
CASSQGQGARGYTF
TGTGCCAGCAGCCAGGGACAGGGGGCGCGCGGCTACACCTTC
>-|-|TRBJ2-3|TRBV7-9
CASSPANTQYF
TGTGCCAGCAGCCCCGCCAATACGCAGTATTTT
>TRBD1|-|TRBJ2-3|TRBV19
CASSGGSDTQYF
TGTGCCAGTTCAGGGGGATCAGATACGCAGTATTTT
>-|few|TRBJ2-1|TRBV6-4
CASKAEFGYNEQFF
TGTGCCAGCAAAGCGGAATTCGGCTACAATGAGCAGTTCTTC
>-|few|TRBJ2-3|TRBV5-1
CASSFEQNTDTQYF
TGCGCCAGCAGCTTCGAACAGAACACAGATACGCAGTATTTT
>TRBD2|-|TRBJ2-5|TRBV4-2
CASSQDLGWGGETQYF
TGTGCCAGCAGCCAAGATCTTGGGTGGGGGGGAGAGACCCAGTACTTC
>-|-|TRBJ1-3|TRBV12-3/TRBV12-4
CASTQVSGNTIYF
TGTGCCAGTACACAGGTCTCTGGAAACACCATATATTTT
>TRBD2|-|TRBJ2-3|TRBV12-3/TRBV12-4
CASLWGGSTDTQYF
TGTGCCAGCCTATGGGGGGGTTCGACAGATACGCAGTATTTT
>-|-|TRBJ2-7|TRBV14
CASSQGGHEQYF
TGTGCCAGCAGCCAAGGGGGACACGAGCAGTACTTC
>-|-|TRBJ2-1|TRBV29-1
CSVVLAGEDEQFF
TGCAGCGTTGTCTTGGCAGGGGAGGATGAGCAGTTCTTC
>-|-|TRBJ2-7|TRBV6-1
CASSAIGTNSYEQYF
TGTGCCAGCAGTGCCATCGGGACAAACTCCTACGAGCAGTACTTC
>-|few|TRBJ2-3|TRBV7-9
CASSSGTGHATDTQYF
TGTGCCAGCAGCTCCGGGACTGGTCACGCCACAGATACGCAGTATTTT
>-|-|TRBJ2-2|TRBV4-3
CASSPHRGTETGELFF
TGCGCCAGCAGCCCGCACCGGGGGACGGAGACCGGGGAGCTGTTTTTT
>-|few|TRBJ2-7|TRBV6-5
CASRADEEDEQYF
TGTGCCAGTAGGGCGGACGAAGAGGACGAGCAGTACTTC
>TRBD2|-|TRBJ2-1|TRBV18
CASSPGLAVSNEQFF
TGTGCCAGCTCACCGGGACTAGCGGTTAGCAATGAGCAGTTCTTC
>-|few|TRBJ2-6|TRBV5-1
CASSLPSGANVLTF
TGCGCCAGCTCGCTACCTTCTGGGGCCAACGTCCTGACTTTC
>-|-|TRBJ2-7|TRBV30
CAWSVGDYEQYF
TGTGCCTGGAGTGTCGGAGACTACGAGCAGTACTTC
>TRBD1|-|TRBJ1-5|TRBV6-2/TRBV6-3
CASSYAGRGVEPQHF
TGTGCCAGCAGTTACGCGGGCAGGGGGGTTGAGCCCCAGCATTTT
>-|-|TRBJ1-2|TRBV20-1
CSASGQDYGYTF
TGCAGTGCTAGTGGGCAGGATTATGGCTACACCTTC
>TRBD2|-|TRBJ2-1|TRBV19
CASRREGSYNEQFF
TGTGCCAGTAGGCGGGAGGGGTCCTACAATGAGCAGTTCTTC
>-|few|TRBJ2-7|TRBV10-3
CAIRVDKAYEQYF
TGTGCCATCAGGGTTGACAAGGCCTACGAGCAGTACTTC
>TRBD1|few|TRBJ2-7|TRBV30
CAWSRPPTGRYEQYF
TGTGCCTGGAGTCGCCCTCCGACAGGGCGCTACGAGCAGTACTTC
>TRBD2|few|TRBJ2-1|TRBV7-9
CASSFYSGKSNEQFF
TGTGCCAGCAGCTTTTATAGCGGGAAATCCAATGAGCAGTTCTTC
>-|-|TRBJ1-1|TRBV5-1
CASSFLGAGKNTEAFF
TGCGCCAGCAGCTTTCTGGGGGCGGGGAAGAACACTGAAGCTTTCTTT
>TRBD2|few|TRBJ2-7|TRBV20-1
CSARGEGYEQYF
TGCAGTGCTAGAGGGGAGGGCTACGAGCAGTACTTC
>-|few|TRBJ1-5|TRBV12-3/TRBV12-4
CASSSPPGPQHF
TGTGCCAGCAGTTCCCCCCCGGGGCCCCAGCATTTT
>-|-|TRBJ2-3|TRBV5-6
CASSHPGSWGATDTQYF
TGTGCCAGCAGCCACCCTGGGAGTTGGGGGGCCACAGATACGCAGTATTTT
>TRBD1|-|TRBJ1-4|TRBV4-2
CASSQGTGDYEKLFF
TGTGCCAGCAGCCAAGGGACAGGGGATTACGAAAAACTTTTTTTT
>TRBD2|few|TRBJ2-7|TRBV20-1
CSAGGSPTYEQYF
TGCAGTGCGGGAGGGTCTCCGACCTACGAGCAGTACTTC
>-|-|TRBJ1-6|TRBV7-3
CASSLTPLISPLHF
TGTGCCAGCAGCTTAACCCCACTTATCTCACCCCTCCACTTT
>-|-|TRBJ2-5|TRBV29-1
CSTGPPETQYF
TGCAGTACTGGACCTCCGGAGACCCAGTACTTC
>-|-|TRBJ1-3|TRBV3-1
CASSATTELAPGNTIYF
TGTGCCAGCAGCGCTACCACTGAGTTAGCTCCTGGAAACACCATATATTTT
>-|-|TRBJ2-4|TRBV7-3
CASSLTGGSKNIQYF
TGTGCCAGCAGCTTAACGGGGGGATCTAAAAACATTCAGTACTTC
>-|-|TRBJ2-3|TRBV3-1
CASSRVGGLTRFGGTDTQYF
TGTGCCAGCAGCCGGGTAGGAGGGTTGACTAGATTCGGTGGCACAGATACGCAGTATTTT
>TRBD1|few|TRBJ1-5|TRBV7-6
CASSSTGGAVVLGQPQHF
TGTGCCAGCAGCTCTACAGGGGGCGCGGTAGTTTTGGGTCAGCCCCAGCATTTT
>-|-|TRBJ2-1|TRBV5-6
CASSLSVAYNEQFF
TGTGCCAGCAGCTTATCTGTCGCTTACAATGAGCAGTTCTTC
>-|few|TRBJ2-7|TRBV29-1
CSVGTAEHYEQYF
TGCAGCGTTGGGACCGCTGAGCACTACGAGCAGTACTTC
>-|few|TRBJ2-3|TRBV5-1
CASSHISNGTYATDTQYF
TGCGCCAGCAGCCATATATCTAACGGGACATATGCCACAGATACGCAGTATTTT
>-|many|TRBJ2-3|TRBV7-8
CASVRTSTDTQYF
TGTGCCAGCGTGCGGACTAGCACAGATACGCAGTATTTT
>-|few|TRBJ2-7|TRBV7-8
CASSANTVTYEQYF
TGTGCCAGCAGCGCCAATACAGTGACCTACGAGCAGTACTTC
>-|few|TRBJ1-1|TRBV20-1
CSAQRDSLGITEAFF
TGCAGTGCTCAACGAGACTCGTTAGGTATTACTGAAGCTTTCTTT
>-|-|TRBJ1-2|TRBV29-1
CSVVMEPANYGYTF
TGCAGCGTTGTGATGGAGCCGGCAAACTATGGCTACACCTTC
>-|many|TRBJ1-4|TRBV7-2
CASSLVGEKLFF
TGTGCCAGCAGCTTAGTGGGTGAAAAACTGTTTTTT
>-|few|TRBJ2-3|TRBV7-3
CASSLIGGLTDTQYF
TGTGCCAGCAGCTTGATCGGGGGCCTCACAGATACGCAGTATTTT
>-|many|TRBJ2-3|TRBV5-1
CASRRNRDTSTDTQYF
TGCGCCAGCAGACGAAACCGGGACACAAGCACAGATACGCAGTATTTT
>-|few|TRBJ2-7|TRBV6-6
CAKEGDEQYF
TGTGCCAAGGAGGGTGACGAGCAGTACTTC
>-|-|TRBJ2-3|TRBV6-5
CASVFGDTQYF
TGTGCCAGCGTATTTGGGGATACGCAGTATTTT
>-|-|TRBJ2-3|TRBV24-1
CATSDLGGRGSTDTQYF
TGTGCCACCAGTGATTTAGGGGGGAGAGGTAGCACAGATACGCAGTATTTT
>-|-|TRBJ2-6|TRBV28
CASESGANVLTF
TGTGCCAGCGAATCTGGGGCCAACGTCCTGACTTTC
>-|-|TRBJ1-1|TRBV27
CASSAGWMNTEAFF
TGTGCCAGCAGTGCAGGGTGGATGAACACTGAAGCTTTCTTT
>-|-|TRBJ1-1|TRBV20-1
CSANGEVNTEAFF
TGCAGTGCTAACGGAGAAGTGAACACTGAAGCTTTCTTT
>-|-|TRBJ1-1|TRBV12-3/TRBV12-4
CASSFGGLTEAFF
TGTGCCAGCAGTTTTGGGGGGCTCACTGAAGCTTTCTTT
>TRBD2|-|TRBJ2-2|TRBV5-4
CASTSGGVTGELFF
TGTGCCAGCACCTCGGGAGGGGTCACCGGGGAGCTGTTTTTT
>-|few|TRBJ2-5|TRBV27
CASSIRIGQLQYF
TGTGCCAGCAGTATTAGAATCGGACAGCTCCAGTACTTC
>-|-|TRBJ2-4|TRBV24-1
CATSDSGAENIQYF
TGTGCCACCAGTGATTCCGGAGCGGAAAACATTCAGTACTTC
>-|-|TRBJ2-2|TRBV24-1
CATRPGGTGELFF
TGTGCCACCAGACCCGGGGGCACCGGGGAGCTGTTTTTT